Listed below are T cell receptor beta chains from one sample, sequenced in a study of blood T cell repertoires in COVID-19. Some clones are missing from TCRdb's copy, which holds only in-frame ones; the method was immunoSEQ multiplex PCR. The sample yields roughly 250,000 clones, roughly 88% seen once. The sequenced sample was peripheral blood. The receptor set was obtained from a woman aged 40 to 50 who had recovered from COVID-19. Both conserved end residues are part of each CDR3. A D gene is named only where the DNA matches it firmly. Clone size is shown for a subset of rows, as once, few, many or a class of expanded clone.

>NA|TRBV19|NA|TRBJ1-4
TGTGCCAGTAGTTCGCTTGGCGGTGAAAAACTGTTTTTT
CASSSLGGEKLFF
>TRBD2|TRBV7-9|NA|TRBJ2-1
TGTGCCAGCAGCTCCTGGACTAGCAGCAATGAGCAGTTCTTC
CASSSWTSSNEQFF
>NA|TRBV21-1|NA|TRBJ2-5
TGTGCCAGCAGCTCACAAGAGACCCAGTACTTC
CASSSQETQYF
>NA|TRBV6-5|NA|TRBJ1-1
TGTGCCAGCAGTACTTGGCAGACGGGCACTGAAGCTTTCTTT
CASSTWQTGTEAFF
>NA|TRBV6-2/TRBV6-3|NA|TRBJ2-7
TGTGCCAGCAGTTTAACAGGGAGCTCCTACGAGCAGTACTTC
CASSLTGSSYEQYF
>NA|TRBV4-2|NA|TRBJ2-1
TGTGCCAGCAGCCAACGGCAGGGCTCCTACAATGAGCAGTTCTTC
CASSQRQGSYNEQFF
>TRBD2|TRBV7-7|NA|TRBJ2-5
TGTGCTAGCAGCTCTAGCGGGAGGGCCCCAGAGACCCAGTACTTC
CASSSSGRAPETQYF
>NA|TRBV7-9|NA|TRBJ2-7
TGTGCCAGCAGCTTTGGGAGCCAGAGGGTCTACGAGCAGTACTTC
CASSFGSQRVYEQYF
>TRBD2|TRBV6-5|NA|TRBJ2-3
TGTGCCAGCAGTTACGGAGCGGGGTCCTTCACAGATACGCAGTATTTT
CASSYGAGSFTDTQYF
>TRBD1|TRBV3-1/TRBV3-2|few|TRBJ1-4
TGTGCCAGCAGCCCGACAGGGAGTGAAAAACTGTTTTTT
CASSPTGSEKLFF
>NA|TRBV19|NA|TRBJ2-7
TGTGCCAGTAGTATAGAACAGGACTACGAGCAGTACTTC
CASSIEQDYEQYF
>NA|TRBV28|NA|TRBJ2-7
TGTGCCAGCAGGAGTGACAGGTATCATTTTGGCGAGCAGTACTTC
CASRSDRYHFGEQYF
>TRBD2|TRBV25-1|once|TRBJ2-3
TGTGCCAGCAGTGAAGGACTAGCGGGGTTCACAGATACGCAGTATTTT
CASSEGLAGFTDTQYF
>TRBD2|TRBV6-5|few|TRBJ2-3
TGTGCCAGCAGTCCGACTAGCGGGGGGGCAGATACGCAGTATTTT
CASSPTSGGADTQYF
>TRBD1|TRBV19|NA|TRBJ2-1
TGTGCCAGTAGTTTACAGGGGGTGGTTTACAATGAGCAGTTCTTC
CASSLQGVVYNEQFF
>TRBD2|TRBV27|NA|TRBJ2-3
TGTGCCAGTAGAAGCGGGGGGGCAAAGGATACGCAGTATTTT
CASRSGGAKDTQYF
>NA|TRBV11-3|NA|TRBJ2-3
TGTGCCAGCAGCACCGGGCGGGGAGGTACGCAGTATTTT
CASSTGRGGTQYF
>TRBD1|TRBV6-5|few|TRBJ1-5
TGTGCCAGCAGTCCGCGGGACAGCTTAAATCAGCCCCAGCATTTT
CASSPRDSLNQPQHF
>TRBD2|TRBV4-3|NA|TRBJ2-1
TGCGCCAGCAGCCAAGAAGCGGCTAGCGGGGGCAATGAGCAGTTCTTC
CASSQEAASGGNEQFF
>TRBD1|TRBV3-1/TRBV3-2|NA|TRBJ2-5
TGTGCCAGCAGCATCCTTAGGACAGGGAATTTCTTGGAGACCCAGTACTTC
CASSILRTGNFLETQYF
>TRBD1|TRBV7-9|NA|TRBJ2-1
TGTGCCAGCAGCTTCCGACAGGGTCCGAATGAGCAGTTCTTC
CASSFRQGPNEQFF
>NA|TRBV5-5|NA|TRBJ2-5
TGTGCCAGCAACTTAAGGGTAGCGAGGGCCAACCAAGAGACCCAGTACTTC
CASNLRVARANQETQYF
>TRBD1|TRBV5-4|NA|TRBJ1-1
TGTGCCAGCAGCTTGGGGGGCAACAGGGGGCCGAACACTGAAGCTTTCTTT
CASSLGGNRGPNTEAFF
>NA|TRBV18|once|TRBJ2-1
TGTGCCAGCTCACCATTGGCCCGACAGGACCACAATGAGCAGTTCTTC
CASSPLARQDHNEQFF
>TRBD1|TRBV27|NA|TRBJ1-5
TGTGCCAGCAGTCCACAGGGGTTTAGCAATCAGCCCCAGCATTTT
CASSPQGFSNQPQHF
>NA|TRBV5-6|once|TRBJ1-5
TGTGCCAGCAGCTTTAGCTTCTACAATCAGCCCCAGCATTTT
CASSFSFYNQPQHF
>NA|TRBV20-1|NA|TRBJ1-1
TGCAGTGCTAGTGAATCGACCGGGTGGACTGAAGCTTTCTTT
CSASESTGWTEAFF